This T cell receptor beta chain stems from a study of memory CD4+ T cells and cytomegalovirus serostatus. The sort gate was single viable CD3+CD4+CD8-CD45RO+ cells for memory CD4+ T cells. After thawing, CD4+ T cells were positively selected. The CDR3 is made up of 13 amino acids. The V gene's germline CDR1 is LNHDA and CDR2 SQIVND (reference sequence). V lost 5 bases, J lost 1 base, and 8 bases lay in between. Some clones are missing from TCRdb's copy, which holds only in-frame ones; the method was immunoSEQ multiplex PCR. The sample has 61,000 or so clones, about three quarters seen once. The receptor comes from an adult in good health and CMV-seronegative. Some clones in this sample may be carry-over from other donors' samples. V and J are TRBV19 and TRBJ2-5; tentative D call: TRBD1 (6 bases). Sequencing used memory CD4+ T cells from blood. This CDR3 is CASSPRGQETQYF. Here the CDR3 DNA reads TGTGCCAGTAGTCCCAGGGGCCAAGAGACCCAGTACTTC. The full variable domain, its missing parts supplied by reference TRBV19 and TRBJ2-5, is DGGITQSPKYLFRKEGQNVTLSCEQNLNHDAMYWYRQDPGQGLRLIYYSQIVNDFQKGDIAEGYSVSREKKESFPLTVTSAQKNPTAFYLCASSPRGQETQYFGPGTRLLVL.